The 32 T cell receptor beta chains given below trace back to one sample, sequenced in a study of OX40 agonist ivuxolimab in advanced cancers. Using immunoSEQ multiplex PCR, the repertoire was profiled, and TCRdb retains in-frame clones only, with some absent. The data hold approximately 20,000 clones, with 77% observed a single time. Material: CD4+ or CD8+ T cells sorted from blood, obtained in a trial of the OX40 agonist ivuxolimab. The receptors come from an adult with an advanced solid tumor such as melanoma, head and neck, liver or kidney cancer.

The chain employs TRBV29-1 and TRBJ2-5; 7 bases are a match to TRBD2. In germline, CDR1 is SQVTM, CDR2 ANQGSEA. Trimming at V came to 1 base and at J to 5 bases, leaving 1 base not matched to a gene. The CDR3 extends over 12 amino acids. The CDR3 nucleotides read TGCAGCGTTGAAGCGGGAGGCGAGACCCAGTACTTC. As protein: CSVEAGGETQYF.

This clone qualifies as medium-sized. This rearrangement joins TRBV10-3 to TRBJ1-4; D unclear. Germline V CDR1 and CDR2: ENHRY, SYGVKD. V was pared by 2 bases and J by 5 bases, with 9 bases between. The CDR3 has 14 residues. The CDR3 sequence is CAISEGPPNEKLFF. The CDR3 nucleotides are TGTGCCATCAGTGAGGGTCCCCCGAATGAAAAACTGTTTTTT.

J is TRBJ2-1 and V is TRBV27; 12 bases map to TRBD2. V lost 5 bases and J lost 14; bases outside the gene matches: 10. This CDR3 has 14 residues. Germline CDR1 MNHEY, CDR2 SMNVEV (reference sequence). CDR3 sequence (DNA): TGTGCCAGCAGTGCCTCCGGGACTAGCGGGCTCAAGTTCTTC. Translating gives CASSASGTSGLKFF.

This clone is medium-sized (0.01 to 0.1%) by share. V usage is TRBV6-5 and J usage is TRBJ1-4, with 7 bases identical to TRBD1. Losses at the gene ends were 2 bases for V and 5 bases for J; bases not matched to a gene: 8. The CDR3 has 16 residues. Germline V lookup: CDR1 MNHEY, CDR2 SVGAGI. DNA of the CDR3: TGTGCCAGCAGTTACGGAGGGGGCGCCTTGAATGAAAAACTGTTTTTT. Its protein is CASSYGGGALNEKLFF.

This clone was detected only a few times. The chain has TRBV5-3 and TRBJ2-1, with no clear D. TRBV5-3 carries the ORF label, with uncertain function. Trimming took off 0 bases at V and 10 bases at J, with 8 bases between the two ends. The CDR3 is 12 amino acids. CDR3 DNA sequence: TGTGCCAGAAGCTTGGAGGTAAGGGAGCAGTTCTTC. Translated: CARSLEVREQFF.

By proportion, this clone is medium-sized. J is TRBJ2-3 and V is TRBV7-9; perhaps TRBD2 as D (5 bases). The CDR3 consists of 14 residues. Looked up from germline, CDR1 is SEHNR and CDR2 is FQNEAQ (reference sequence). V shed 0 bases and J shed 9 bases, with 13 bases lying between them. CDR3 DNA: TGTGCCAGCAGCTTAGCGTTCGGGCTAGCCACGCAGTATTTT. Translating gives CASSLAFGLATQYF. Together with reference TRBV7-9 and TRBJ2-3, the CDR3 gives the full variable domain: DTGVSQNPRHKITKRGQNVTFRCDPISEHNRLYWYRQTLGQGPEFLTYFQNEAQLEKSRLLSDRFSAERPKGSFSTLEIQRTEQGDSAMYLCASSLAFGLATQYFGPGTRLTVL.

The chain uses TRBV7-2 and TRBJ2-7; maybe TRBD1 (5 bases). The V and J ends lost 5 bases and 1 base respectively, with 9 bases between them. The germline V gene encodes CDR1 SGHTA and CDR2 FQGNSA. The CDR3 runs 13 residues. Written as DNA, the CDR3 is TGTGCCAGCAGCCCAGGGATTTCCTACGAGCAGTACTTC. Its translation is CASSPGISYEQYF.

A few counts support this clone. The chain uses TRBV5-8 and TRBJ1-6, with D possibly TRBD1 on 5 matching bases. Between the trimmed V and J ends, which lost 0 bases and 1 base, there was a span of 8 bases. The CDR3 spans 16 residues. CDR1 and CDR2 from the germline V gene are SGHTS and YDEGEE. The CDR3 sequence: CASSLGGASYNSPLHF. CDR3 coding DNA: TGTGCCAGCAGCTTGGGTGGGGCATCCTATAATTCACCCCTCCACTTT. Based on the CDR3 plus reference TRBV5-8 and TRBJ1-6, the full variable domain is EAGVTQSPTHLIKTRGQQATLRCSPISGHTSVYWYQQALGLGLQFLLWYDEGEERNRGNFPPRFSGRQFPNYSSELNVNALELEDSALYLCASSLGGASYNSPLHFGNGTRLTVT.

The chain couples TRBV7-2 to TRBJ2-7; TRBD2 might be the D (5 bases). The CDR3 contains 14 residues. Per germline, CDR1 SGHTA and CDR2 FQGNSA. The germline V and J ends were trimmed by 5 bases and 1 base, with 12 bases remaining between them. The CDR3 is CASSTKGGSYEQYF. CDR3 nucleotide sequence: TGTGCCAGCAGCACAAAAGGAGGTTCCTACGAGCAGTACTTC.

The chain uses TRBV6-5 and TRBJ2-6; no reliable D call. CDR3 length: 16 amino acids. The V end lost 0 bases, the J end lost 1 base, and 7 bases lay between the germline ends. The germline gives CDR1 MNHEY, CDR2 SVGAGI. The CDR3 nucleotides are TGTGCCAGCAGTTACTCTGGTCTTTCTGGGGCCAACGTCCTGACTTTC. It codes for CASSYSGLSGANVLTF.

This chain links TRBV9 with TRBJ2-5; 13 nucleotides line up with TRBD2. With 4 bases clipped from V and 3 bases from J, the junction kept 6 bases outside the gene matches. The CDR3 contains 16 residues. Germline V gene sequence: CDR1 SGDLS, CDR2 YYNGEE. The CDR3 sequence is CASSYGLAGVEETQYF. In DNA form, the CDR3 reads TGTGCCAGCAGCTATGGACTAGCGGGGGTGGAAGAGACCCAGTACTTC.

The chain uses TRBV4-3 and TRBJ2-7, with 8 positions matching TRBD2. This CDR3 comprises 16 residues. Germline CDR1 reads LGHNA; CDR2 reads YSLEER. The V segment lost 4 bases and the J segment 4 bases; nucleotides outside the gene matches: 12. CDR3 DNA sequence: TGCGCCAGCAGCCCAGCTGGAAAAGCGGGAGCTTACGAGCAGTACTTC. This translates into CASSPAGKAGAYEQYF.

The chain recombines TRBV5-6 with TRBJ2-3; tentatively, D is TRBD1 or TRBD2 (5 bases each). Trimming left V 4 bases short and J 5 bases short, with 14 bases between. Germline loops: CDR1 SGHDT, CDR2 YYEEEE. This CDR3 spans 14 amino acids. The CDR3 sequence is CASSHGTGIDTQYF. Here the CDR3 DNA reads TGTGCCAGCAGCCACGGGACGGGCATAGATACGCAGTATTTT.

V gene TRBV13 combines with J gene TRBJ2-3; 11 nucleotides match TRBD2. Germline V gene sequence: CDR1 PRHDT, CDR2 FYEKMQ (reference sequence). The V segment lost 4 bases and the J segment 5 bases; nucleotides outside the gene matches: 11. This CDR3 has 17 amino acids. CDR3 DNA sequence: TGTGCCAGCAGCTCCTCCGTGACTAGCGGGGTTGAAGATACGCAGTATTTT. Residues: CASSSSVTSGVEDTQYF. Based on the CDR3 plus reference TRBV13 and TRBJ2-3, the full variable domain is AAGVIQSPRHLIKEKRETATLKCYPIPRHDTVYWYQQGPGQDPQFLISFYEKMQSDKGSIPDRFSAQQFSDYHSELNMSSLELGDSALYFCASSSSVTSGVEDTQYFGPGTRLTVL.

A word on this clone: Relative to the germline gene, one junction end is altered; a read error may explain this. V is TRBV9 and J is TRBJ1-2; possibly TRBD1 for D (6 bases). This CDR3 spans 14 amino acids. Germline CDR1 reads SGDLS; CDR2 reads YYNGEE. The CDR3: CASTVGDISYGYTF. CDR3 coding DNA: TGTGCCAGCACCGTAGGGGACATATCCTATGGCTACACCTTC.

V gene TRBV5-4 combines with J gene TRBJ2-1; 7 bases fit TRBD1. Germline lookup yields CDR1 SGHNT and CDR2 YYREEE (reference sequence). V gave up 4 bases and J gave up 15 bases; unmatched junction bases: 7. The CDR3 is 11 amino acids. The CDR3 DNA sequence: TGTGCCAGCAGCGTCGGGACAGCCGCGTTCTTC. Translating it yields CASSVGTAAFF.

Notes on this clone: Without the conserved terminal phenylalanine or tryptophan, this CDR3 likely stems from a read error. The chain is built from TRBV5-1 and TRBJ2-7; D possibly corresponds to TRBD2 (5 bases). Trimming took off 1 base at V and 3 bases at J, with 17 bases between the two ends. Germline V gives CDR1 SGHRS, CDR2 YFSETQ. The CDR3 spans 16 residues. In DNA, the CDR3 is TGCGCCAGCAGCTTGCGGGGAAGTTCGGATTTCTACGAGCAGTACCTC. This encodes CASSLRGSSDFYEQYL.

The chain joins TRBV5-4 to TRBJ2-7; TRBD2 matches at 8 bases. The germline CDR1 and CDR2 sequences are SGHNT and YYREEE (reference sequence). J gave up 0 bases and V 4 bases, and 9 bases lay outside the gene matches. This CDR3 region has 16 residues. CDR3 in amino acids: CASSTLGGESSYEQYF. CDR3 DNA sequence: TGTGCCAGCAGCACTCTCGGGGGGGAAAGCTCCTACGAGCAGTACTTC.

J is TRBJ2-2 and V is TRBV7-2, with D perhaps matching TRBD2 (5 bases). Germline V gene sequence: CDR1 SGHTA, CDR2 FQGNSA. The CDR3 length is 14 residues. V was cut by 0 bases and J by 7 bases, with 9 bases left in between. CDR3 loop: CASSLAGESGELFF. The CDR3, as DNA: TGTGCCAGCAGCTTAGCGGGAGAAAGCGGGGAGCTGTTTTTT.

This clone was counted only a few times. The gene calls are TRBV4-1 and TRBJ1-1, with D unresolved. Germline CDR1 MGHRA, CDR2 YSYEKL. This CDR3 is built from 15 residues. The V gene lost 1 base and the J gene lost 3 bases, with 12 bases spanning the gap. The CDR3 DNA reads as TGCGCCAGCAGCCAAGTGGCGGGAGCGGACACTGAAGCTTTCTTT. Translation: CASSQVAGADTEAFF.

The chain joins TRBV7-9 to TRBJ2-7; D perhaps matches TRBD1 (5 bases). V was cut by 5 bases and J by 4 bases, with 12 bases left in between. The CDR3 is made up of 13 amino acids. Germline V gene data show CDR1 as SEHNR and CDR2 as FQNEAQ (reference sequence). The CDR3 DNA is TGTGCCAGCAGCCCAAGACAGAGTTACGAGCAGTACTTC. Its protein product is CASSPRQSYEQYF.

The CDR3 is CASSSDGTPSYEQYF. DNA of the CDR3: TGTGCCAGCAGCTCCGACGGGACACCTTCCTACGAGCAGTACTTC. V and J are TRBV5-5 and TRBJ2-7; tentatively, D is TRBD1 (6 bases). Germline assignment: CDR1 SGHKS and CDR2 YYEKEE (reference sequence). V gave up 3 bases and J gave up 1 base, with 14 bases separating them. The CDR3 has 15 amino acids.

The chain recombines TRBV4-1 with TRBJ2-1; weak D call: TRBD1 (5 bases). The CDR3 is 15 amino acids. With 3 bases removed from V and 3 bases from J, the gap between germline ends came to 12 bases. Germline values: CDR1 MGHRA, CDR2 YSYEKL. The CDR3 loop reads CASSQQAQGYNEQFF. In DNA form, the CDR3 reads TGCGCCAGCAGCCAGCAGGCGCAGGGCTACAATGAGCAGTTCTTC.

The genes are TRBV4-3 and TRBJ1-1; 7 bases map to TRBD1. The CDR3 has 17 amino acids. Germline CDR1 LGHNA, CDR2 YSLEER. J was trimmed by 0 bases and V by 1 base; bases with no gene match: 8. CDR3 residues: CASSQGPGGRMNTEAFF. CDR3 coding DNA: TGCGCCAGCAGCCAAGGGCCAGGGGGAAGGATGAACACTGAAGCTTTCTTT.

This clone occurred a few times. The rearrangement uses TRBV5-4 and TRBJ2-2, with D unclear. Germline lookup yields CDR1 SGHNT and CDR2 YYREEE (reference sequence). The CDR3 totals 14 residues. V was pared by 0 bases and J by 4 bases, with 7 bases between. CDR3 bases: TGTGCCAGCAGCTTGGGGCCTATCACCGGGGAGCTGTTTTTT. Protein product: CASSLGPITGELFF. The variable domain in full, with the rest retrieved from reference TRBV5-4 and TRBJ2-2, is ETGVTQSPTHLIKTRGQQVTLRCSSQSGHNTVSWYQQALGQGPQFIFQYYREEENGRGNFPPRFSGLQFPNYSSELNVNALELDDSALYLCASSLGPITGELFFGEGSRLTVL.

This clone was seen just once. This sequence joins TRBV18 and TRBJ1-2; D remains unclear. The V and J ends lost 1 base and 9 bases respectively, with 12 bases between them. CDR3 length: 13 residues. Per the germline V gene, CDR1 is KGHSH and CDR2 is LQKENI. CDR3 in DNA: TGTGCCAGCTCACCACGTAGGGAACCGAGCTACACCTTC. It encodes CASSPRREPSYTF.

CDR3 DNA sequence: TGTGCCAGCAGCCGGACCGAGGAGACTTACTACGAGCAGTACTTC. Translating it yields CASSRTEETYYEQYF. The chain employs TRBV11-2 and TRBJ2-7; D is unclear. Germline-derived CDR1 and CDR2 are SGHAT and FQNNGV. Trimming cost V 5 bases and J 3 bases, with 17 bases left between them. The CDR3 has 15 residues.

The V call is TRBV30, the J call TRBJ2-1; 10 bases agree with TRBD1. This CDR3 contains 15 residues. Per the germline V gene, CDR1 is GTSNPN and CDR2 is SVGIG (reference sequence). Germline trimming cut 1 base from V and 4 bases from J; bases unmatched to any gene: 4. The CDR3 DNA is TGTGCCTGGAGTGGAAGACAGGGGGCTTACAATGAGCAGTTCTTC. Its translation is CAWSGRQGAYNEQFF.

The chain carries TRBV5-6 and TRBJ1-1; 10 bases align to TRBD1. The CDR3 is 14 amino acids. Germline values: CDR1 SGHDT, CDR2 YYEEEE. Trimming removed 3 bases from V and 7 bases from J; junction bases left unmatched: 6. The CDR3 here is CASSYGTGVGEAFF. The CDR3 nucleotides read TGTGCCAGCAGCTACGGGACAGGGGTTGGTGAAGCTTTCTTT.

The chain couples TRBV7-3 to TRBJ1-1, with D unresolved. This CDR3 has 16 amino acids. Trimming cost V 0 bases and J 2 bases, with 13 bases left between them. Germline V gene sequence: CDR1 SGHTA, CDR2 FQGTGA. For the CDR3, the DNA is TGTGCCAGCAGCTTAACGGAGGCAGGCCTAAACACTGAAGCTTTCTTT. Translated, it gives CASSLTEAGLNTEAFF.

The chain combines TRBV10-2 with TRBJ1-5; D not resolved. V was cut by 2 bases and J by 4 bases, with 6 bases left in between. Germline V gene sequence: CDR1 WSHSY, CDR2 SAAADI. CDR3 length: 13 residues. In DNA form, the CDR3 reads TGCGCCAGCAGTGAGGTCGAGAATCAGCCCCAGCATTTT. Amino acids: CASSEVENQPQHF.

This clone has only a few counts. CDR3 DNA sequence: TGCGCCAGCAGTGACAGGGGCCCTATGAACACTGAAGCTTTCTTT. Its protein is CASSDRGPMNTEAFF. The rearrangement uses TRBV10-1 and TRBJ1-1; D is possibly TRBD1 (6 bases). The CDR3 is 15 amino acids. CDR1 is WNHNN, CDR2 SYGVQD, per germline (reference sequence). V was shortened by 3 bases and J by 0 bases, with 11 bases between the two germline ends.